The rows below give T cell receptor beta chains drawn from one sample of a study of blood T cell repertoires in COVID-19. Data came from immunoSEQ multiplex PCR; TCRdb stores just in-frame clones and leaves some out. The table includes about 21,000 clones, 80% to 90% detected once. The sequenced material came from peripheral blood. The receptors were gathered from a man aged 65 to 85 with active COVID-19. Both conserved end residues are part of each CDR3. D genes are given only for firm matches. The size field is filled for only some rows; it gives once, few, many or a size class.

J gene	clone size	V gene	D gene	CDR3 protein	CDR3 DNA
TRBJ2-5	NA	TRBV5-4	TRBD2	CASSLSGGAYETQYF	TGTGCCAGCAGCCTTAGCGGGGGGGCCTATGAGACCCAGTACTTC
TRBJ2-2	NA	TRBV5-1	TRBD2	CASSFRLAGDVKAGELFF	TGCGCCAGCAGCTTCCGTCTAGCGGGAGATGTTAAGGCCGGGGAGCTGTTTTTT
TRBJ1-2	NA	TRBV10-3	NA	CAISKPGDYGYTF	TGTGCCATCAGTAAGCCAGGGGACTATGGCTACACCTTC
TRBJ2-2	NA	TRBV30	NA	CAWSLFRSSDTGELFF	TGTGCCTGGAGTCTGTTTAGGTCTAGTGACACCGGGGAGCTGTTTTTT
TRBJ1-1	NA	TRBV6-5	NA	CASSQYMNTEAFF	TGTGCCAGCAGCCAGTACATGAACACTGAAGCTTTCTTT
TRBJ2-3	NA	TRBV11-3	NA	CASSLLATTDTQYF	TGTGCCAGCAGCCTTCTAGCGACGACAGATACGCAGTATTTT
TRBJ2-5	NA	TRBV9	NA	CASSVATGTTQYF	TGTGCCAGCAGCGTAGCTACGGGGACAACCCAGTACTTC
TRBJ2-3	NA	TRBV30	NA	CAWSNIPDTQYF	TGTGCCTGGAGTAATATCCCAGATACGCAGTATTTT
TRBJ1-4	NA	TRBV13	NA	CASSPGSGVEKLFF	TGTGCCAGCAGCCCCGGGTCCGGGGTTGAAAAACTGTTTTTT
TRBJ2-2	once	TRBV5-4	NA	CASSPGQYTGELFF	TGTGCCAGCAGCCCCGGACAGTACACCGGGGAGCTGTTTTTT
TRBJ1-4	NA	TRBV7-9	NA	CASNLGSSATNEKLFF	TGTGCCAGCAACCTGGGGAGTTCCGCAACTAATGAAAAACTGTTTTTT
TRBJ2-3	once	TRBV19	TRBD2	CASSATSGGYTDTQYF	TGTGCCAGTAGTGCCACTAGCGGGGGATACACAGATACGCAGTATTTT
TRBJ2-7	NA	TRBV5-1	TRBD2	CASSLHSGGNSYEQYF	TGCGCCAGCAGCTTGCATAGCGGGGGAAATTCCTACGAGCAGTACTTC
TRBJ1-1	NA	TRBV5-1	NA	CASSLGSSTEAFF	TGCGCCAGCAGCTTGGGGTCTTCTACCGAAGCTTTCTTT
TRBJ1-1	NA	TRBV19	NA	CASSIGGGGENTEAFF	TGTGCCAGTAGTATAGGTGGGGGGGGCGAGAACACTGAAGCTTTCTTT
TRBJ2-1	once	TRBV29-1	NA	CSVEDFASPFTRNEQFF	TGCAGCGTTGAAGATTTCGCCAGTCCATTCACACGCAATGAGCAGTTCTTC
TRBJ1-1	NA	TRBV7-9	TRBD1	CAGEGQGKVEAFF	TGTGCCGGAGAAGGACAGGGGAAAGTCGAAGCTTTCTTT
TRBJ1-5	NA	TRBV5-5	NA	CASSLRLSGQPQHF	TGTGCCAGCAGCTTGAGGCTCAGCGGTCAGCCCCAGCATTTT
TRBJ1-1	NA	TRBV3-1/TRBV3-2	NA	CASSQEGRTEAFF	TGTGCCAGCAGCCAAGAGGGGCGGACTGAAGCTTTCTTT
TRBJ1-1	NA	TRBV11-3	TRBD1	CASSVGNRGKTEAFF	TGTGCCAGCAGCGTAGGAAACAGGGGTAAGACTGAAGCTTTCTTT
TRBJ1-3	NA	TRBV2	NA	CASSVTRQGQLNSGNTIYF	TGTGCCAGCAGTGTAACTCGCCAGGGACAATTAAACTCTGGAAACACCATATATTTT
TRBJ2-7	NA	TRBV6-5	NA	CASSNGQGGIYEQYF	TGTGCCAGCAGTAATGGGCAGGGAGGCATCTACGAGCAGTACTTC
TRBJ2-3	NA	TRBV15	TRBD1	CATSRPDRGIADTQYF	TGTGCCACCAGCAGGCCCGACAGGGGAATCGCAGATACGCAGTATTTT